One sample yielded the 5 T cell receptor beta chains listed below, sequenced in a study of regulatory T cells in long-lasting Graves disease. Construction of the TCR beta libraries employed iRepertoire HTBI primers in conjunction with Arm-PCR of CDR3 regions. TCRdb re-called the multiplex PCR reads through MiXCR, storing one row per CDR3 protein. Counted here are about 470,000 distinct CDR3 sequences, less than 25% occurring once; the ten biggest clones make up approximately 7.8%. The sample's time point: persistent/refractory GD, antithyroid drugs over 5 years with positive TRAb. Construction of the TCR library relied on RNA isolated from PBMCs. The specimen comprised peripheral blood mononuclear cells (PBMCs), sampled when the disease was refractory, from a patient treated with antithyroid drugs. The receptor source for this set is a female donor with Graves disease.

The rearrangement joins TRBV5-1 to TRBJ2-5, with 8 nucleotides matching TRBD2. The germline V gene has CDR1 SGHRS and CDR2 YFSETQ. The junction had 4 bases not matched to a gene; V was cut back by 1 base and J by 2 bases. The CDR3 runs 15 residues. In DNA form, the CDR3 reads TGCGCCAGCAGCTTGTTCCGGGAGGGACAAGAGACCCAGTACTTC. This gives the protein CASSLFREGQETQYF.

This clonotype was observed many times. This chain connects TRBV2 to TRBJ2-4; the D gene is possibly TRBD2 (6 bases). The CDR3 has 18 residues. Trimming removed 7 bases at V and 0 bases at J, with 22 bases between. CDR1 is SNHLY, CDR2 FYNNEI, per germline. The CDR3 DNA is TGTGCCAGCACCCTCCCGGAATCGGGGGACCCAGCCAAAAACATTCAGTACTTC. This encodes CASTLPESGDPAKNIQYF.

Here the CDR3 DNA reads TGCAGTGCTAGAGCCGCTGGGGCAGGGGGTCTTTACGAGCAGTACTTC. This sequence encodes CSARAAGAGGLYEQYF. The chain employs TRBV20-1 and TRBJ2-7, with 7 nucleotides matching TRBD1. The CDR3 length is 16 residues. Germline V gene lookup returns CDR1 DFQATT and CDR2 SNEGSKA (reference sequence). Trimming cost V 1 base and J 4 bases; bases outside gene matches: 13.

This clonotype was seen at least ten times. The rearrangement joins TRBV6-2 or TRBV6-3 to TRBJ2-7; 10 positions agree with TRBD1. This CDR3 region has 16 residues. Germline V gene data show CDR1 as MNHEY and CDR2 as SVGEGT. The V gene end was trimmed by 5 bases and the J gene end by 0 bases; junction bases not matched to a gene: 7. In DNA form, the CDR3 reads TGTGCCAGCAGTCACGGGACAGGGGACCTCTCCTACGAGCAGTACTTC. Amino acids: CASSHGTGDLSYEQYF.

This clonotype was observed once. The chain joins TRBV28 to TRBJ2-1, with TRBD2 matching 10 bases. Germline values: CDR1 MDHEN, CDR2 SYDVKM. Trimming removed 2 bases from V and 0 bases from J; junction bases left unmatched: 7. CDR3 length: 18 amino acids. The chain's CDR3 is CASSLTGLALYSYNEQFF. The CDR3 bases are TGTGCCAGCAGTTTAACGGGACTAGCGTTATACTCCTACAATGAGCAGTTCTTC.